The TCR beta chain described here comes from a study of shared clonotypes between healthy human individuals. Study-wide context: The study drew on a couple of women and a few men aged 18 to 49 as donors.

Points on this clone: Its antigen is still unknown.

Broader study findings: About 5% was the fraction of naive CD4 clonotypes found shared across a few donors. Among the subsets, naive ones generally showed larger estimated richness than memory ones. Large sequencing depth failed to make sorted-subset sequencing complete, rarefaction showed.

Profiling relied on immunoSEQ multiplex PCR, and the TCRdb table lists in-frame clones only, not all of them. The table records under 300,000 clones, about 65% of them present only once. The specimen was memory CD4+ T cells sorted from blood. The sample's subset: CD45RA-negative fraction. The receptor was derived from a man between 25 and 39 years old in good health.

CDR3 protein: CASSPRAITDTQYF. The CDR3 nucleotides read TGTGCCAGCTCACCACGAGCCATCACAGATACGCAGTATTTT. The rearrangement joins TRBV18 to TRBJ2-3; D is uncertain. The CDR3 loop spans 14 amino acids. The V end was cut by 1 base, the J end by 2 bases, with 7 bases between. The germline CDR1 and CDR2 sequences are KGHSH and LQKENI. Using reference TRBV18 and TRBJ2-3 for the parts outside the CDR3, the full variable domain is NAGVMQNPRHLVRRRGQEARLRCSPMKGHSHVYWYRQLPEEGLKFMVYLQKENIIDESGMPKERFSAEFPKEGPSILRIQQVVRGDSAAYFCASSPRAITDTQYFGPGTRLTVL.